Listed below are T cell receptor beta chains from one sample, sequenced in a study of human T cells and chemical hapten exposure. Each CDR3 protein is one row after TCRdb ran MiXCR on the RACE reads. The profile covers about 48,000 distinct CDR3 sequences, with roughly 9.5% appearing a single time and 16% taken by the ten largest. The source was whole blood, collected in connection with sensitization to the hapten diphenylcyclopropenone (DPC). These receptors were taken from a woman aged 40 to 50 with alopecia areata. Some clones in this sample may be carry-over from other donors' samples. Each CDR3 is given with its conserved first and last residue. A D gene is named only where the DNA matches it firmly. A clone size is listed for some rows: how often the clone was seen (once, few, many), or a class if it is expanded.

TRBD1	TRBJ1-2	TRBV11-2	many	TGTGCCAGCAGCTTATCAGGGGGCGAAAGCTATGGCTACACCTTC	CASSLSGGESYGYTF
NA	TRBJ1-1	TRBV20-1	NA	TGCAGTGCTAGTGCTGGAACTGAAGCTTTCTTT	CSASAGTEAFF
TRBD1	TRBJ1-3	TRBV12-3/TRBV12-4	NA	TGTGCCAGCAGTTCCTTCGACAGGGGGATTGGAAACACCATATATTTT	CASSSFDRGIGNTIYF
NA	TRBJ1-6	TRBV6-2/TRBV6-3	many	TGTGCCAGCAGTTACCGGGGAGTAACCCTCCACTTT	CASSYRGVTLHF
NA	TRBJ1-1	TRBV10-3	few	TGTGCCATCAGTCCCGGGGCCATGTACACTGAAGCTTTCTTT	CAISPGAMYTEAFF
NA	TRBJ2-7	TRBV12-2	few	TGTGCAAGTCGCTTAGGCCCGAGGAGGGAGCGGTACGAGCAGTACTTC	CASRLGPRRERYEQYF
NA	TRBJ1-6	TRBV11-2	many	TGTGCCAGCAGCTTCAGCCAGACTAATTCACCCCTCCACTTT	CASSFSQTNSPLHF
TRBD2	TRBJ2-3	TRBV20-1	few	TGCAGTGCTAGCTGGAGGACTAGCGGTCGCACAGATACGCAGTATTTT	CSASWRTSGRTDTQYF
TRBD1	TRBJ1-2	TRBV3-1	many	TGTGCCAGCAGACGGGACAGGGGACCTAACTATGGCTACACCTTC	CASRRDRGPNYGYTF
TRBD1	TRBJ2-1	TRBV20-1	many	TGCAGTGCTAGGGACAGGGCCCAATACAATGAGCAGTTCTTC	CSARDRAQYNEQFF
NA	TRBJ2-2	TRBV6-2/TRBV6-3	NA	TGTGCCAGCAGTTACCCGGGGGGCATCGGGACCGGGGAGCTGTTTTTT	CASSYPGGIGTGELFF
TRBD2	TRBJ2-7	TRBV12-3/TRBV12-4	NA	TGTGCCAGCAGTCCCATAGCGGGGGGAACTTCCTACGAGCAGTACTTC	CASSPIAGGTSYEQYF
NA	TRBJ2-2	TRBV12-3/TRBV12-4	many	TGTGCCAGCAATCCCTCGGGGGGGGAGCTGTTTTTT	CASNPSGGELFF
NA	TRBJ1-2	TRBV27	NA	TGTGCCAGCAGTCCTTACTGGGACCCAGGCTATGGCTACACCTTC	CASSPYWDPGYGYTF
TRBD2	TRBJ2-5	TRBV12-3/TRBV12-4	NA	TGTGCCAGCAGGGGGACTAGCGGAGAGACCCAGTACTTC	CASRGTSGETQYF
NA	TRBJ2-7	TRBV29-1	many	TGCAGCGTCCGAAGGGCCGATTACGAGCAGTACTTC	CSVRRADYEQYF
NA	TRBJ1-2	TRBV4-3	NA	TGCGCCAGCAGCCAAGAGTATGGCAGGACGGTCAATGGCTACACCTTC	CASSQEYGRTVNGYTF
NA	TRBJ1-4	TRBV28	NA	TGTGCCAGCAGTCGATCTTTCGGGGCAACTAATGAAAAACTGTTTTTT	CASSRSFGATNEKLFF
NA	TRBJ1-1	TRBV7-3	many	TGTGCCAGCAGCTTTGGCGGGAACCCTGAAGCTTTCTTT	CASSFGGNPEAFF
NA	TRBJ2-3	TRBV19	NA	TGTGCCAGTAGATTGGGGGATCTCACAGATACGCAGTATTTT	CASRLGDLTDTQYF
NA	TRBJ2-7	TRBV5-1	many	TGCGCCAGCAGCTCCGTGAAAGGGATCGAGCAGTACTTC	CASSSVKGIEQYF
TRBD2	TRBJ2-7	TRBV7-2	many	TGTGCCAGCAGCTTGGTTAGCGGGGACTACGAGCAGTACTTC	CASSLVSGDYEQYF
TRBD1	TRBJ1-1	TRBV6-2/TRBV6-3	many	TGTGCCAGCAGTTACTTGACAGGGGGGGTATCCACTGAAGCTTTCTTT	CASSYLTGGVSTEAFF
NA	TRBJ2-1	TRBV20-1	NA	TGCAGTGCCAAGACTAGGTCCATCGATGAGCAGTTCTTC	CSAKTRSIDEQFF
NA	TRBJ2-7	TRBV20-1	many	TGCAGTGCCATAACCACGGGGTACGCCTACGAGCAGTACTTC	CSAITTGYAYEQYF
TRBD1	TRBJ1-5	TRBV12-3/TRBV12-4	few	TGTGCCAGCAGTTACAGGGGGTCGAGCAATCAGCCCCAGCATTTT	CASSYRGSSNQPQHF
NA	TRBJ2-7	TRBV30	NA	TGTGCCTGGAGTGACTACAGGGTATTAGGCTACGAGCAGTACTTC	CAWSDYRVLGYEQYF
NA	TRBJ1-2	TRBV6-1	few	TGTGCCAGCAGTGCTCGTGTTAACTATGGCTACACCTTC	CASSARVNYGYTF
NA	TRBJ1-6	TRBV12-3/TRBV12-4	NA	TGTGCCAGCACCACCGAAGGGGCAGGACAACTCAGCTCCTATAATTCACCCCTCCACTTT	CASTTEGAGQLSSYNSPLHF
TRBD1	TRBJ1-6	TRBV7-3	few	TGTGCCAGCAGCTTAGGGGACAGGGACCGCGATTCACCCCTCCACTTT	CASSLGDRDRDSPLHF
NA	TRBJ1-1	TRBV20-1	many	TGCAGTGCTAGCGGCCCAGCTGAAGCTTTCTTT	CSASGPAEAFF
NA	TRBJ1-3	TRBV28	NA	TGTGCCAGCAGTTTCGGGGCAGCAGGAAACACCATATATTTT	CASSFGAAGNTIYF
NA	TRBJ1-6	TRBV7-6	many	TGTGCCAGCAGCTTGGGCGGAAGGGTTAATTCACCCCTCCACTTT	CASSLGGRVNSPLHF
NA	TRBJ2-7	TRBV12-3/TRBV12-4	many	TGTGCCAGCAGTCTCCAGGGAGGCACGGGCGAGCAGTACTTC	CASSLQGGTGEQYF
TRBD1	TRBJ1-1	TRBV2	many	TGTGCCAGCAGTGCTTTGACAGGGTTGAACACTGAAGCTTTCTTT	CASSALTGLNTEAFF
NA	TRBJ1-1	TRBV12-3/TRBV12-4	NA	TGTGCCAGCAGTTTCTTCTGGGGAAGCCGCATGAACACTGAAGCTTTCTTT	CASSFFWGSRMNTEAFF
TRBD1	TRBJ2-7	TRBV28	NA	TGTGCCAGCAGCATCCCGGGACAGTCCTACGAGCAGTACTTC	CASSIPGQSYEQYF
TRBD2	TRBJ2-3	TRBV6-5	NA	TGTGCCAGCAGTCGGGGGGACCCCACAGATACGCAGTATTTT	CASSRGDPTDTQYF
NA	TRBJ2-3	TRBV20-1	NA	TGCAGTGCTAGAGGCCCGGAAGATACGCAGTATTTT	CSARGPEDTQYF
TRBD1	TRBJ2-3	TRBV11-2	NA	TGTGCCAGCGGACAGGGGGCTAGCGGGGTCGGAGATACGCAGTATTTT	CASGQGASGVGDTQYF
NA	TRBJ1-2	TRBV6-1	few	TGTGCCAGCAGTGAAGCGTCTTTGACAGCTCGTAATGGCTACACCTTC	CASSEASLTARNGYTF
TRBD1	TRBJ1-1	TRBV6-1	many	TGTGCCAGCATTCGGGACAGGGGTAACACTGAAGCTTTCTTT	CASIRDRGNTEAFF
TRBD1	TRBJ2-2	TRBV28	many	TGTGCCAGCAGTTATTTGGGACAGGGTACCGGGGAGCTGTTTTTT	CASSYLGQGTGELFF
NA	TRBJ1-1	TRBV20-1	few	TGCAGTGCTTATCTAGCAAGGGGTTTGGAAAACACTGAAGCTTTCTTT	CSAYLARGLENTEAFF
TRBD1	TRBJ2-7	TRBV6-1	few	TGTGCCAGCAGTGAAGTCTGGACAGGTCCGCACGAGCAGTACTTC	CASSEVWTGPHEQYF
NA	TRBJ2-3	TRBV6-5	few	TGTGCCAGCAGTTACTCGGTCCTGAGTGGGGGGGCCACAGATACGCAGTATTTT	CASSYSVLSGGATDTQYF
NA	TRBJ1-2	TRBV5-1	many	TGCGCCAGCAGCTTGGAGGCCATCCCGGGCGGCTACACCTTC	CASSLEAIPGGYTF
NA	TRBJ1-1	TRBV21-1	few	TGTGCCAGCAGCAATGCCGAGGGGGCAGAAGCTTTCTTT	CASSNAEGAEAFF
NA	TRBJ1-5	TRBV28	few	TGTGCCAGCAGTTTAGTGCAGGGAGGGAAACCCCAGCATTTT	CASSLVQGGKPQHF